This T cell receptor (beta chain) was found in a study of T-cell reconstitution after alpha-beta-depleted transplantation in children. This clonotype was detected many times. A TCRbeta library incorporating unique molecular identifiers was prepared. TCRdb reanalysed the PCR reads using MiXCR and keeps one entry per CDR3 protein. The sample yields fewer than 400,000 distinct CDR3 sequences, roughly 20% seen once. The junction had 10 bases not matched to a gene; V was cut back by 4 bases and J by 6 bases. Germline V gene data show CDR1 as ENHRY and CDR2 as SYGVKD. The CDR3 spans 15 residues. The sample here was PBMCs from the stem cell graft donor, taken from the stem cell graft. The TCR sequence derives from a human donor who donated a stem cell graft to a child with acute myeloid leukemia. V gene TRBV10-3 combines with J gene TRBJ2-3; 7 positions match TRBD2. The CDR3 is CAISGGRESSDTQYF. CDR3 coding DNA: TGTGCCATCAGTGGCGGGCGGGAGAGCTCCGATACGCAGTATTTT.